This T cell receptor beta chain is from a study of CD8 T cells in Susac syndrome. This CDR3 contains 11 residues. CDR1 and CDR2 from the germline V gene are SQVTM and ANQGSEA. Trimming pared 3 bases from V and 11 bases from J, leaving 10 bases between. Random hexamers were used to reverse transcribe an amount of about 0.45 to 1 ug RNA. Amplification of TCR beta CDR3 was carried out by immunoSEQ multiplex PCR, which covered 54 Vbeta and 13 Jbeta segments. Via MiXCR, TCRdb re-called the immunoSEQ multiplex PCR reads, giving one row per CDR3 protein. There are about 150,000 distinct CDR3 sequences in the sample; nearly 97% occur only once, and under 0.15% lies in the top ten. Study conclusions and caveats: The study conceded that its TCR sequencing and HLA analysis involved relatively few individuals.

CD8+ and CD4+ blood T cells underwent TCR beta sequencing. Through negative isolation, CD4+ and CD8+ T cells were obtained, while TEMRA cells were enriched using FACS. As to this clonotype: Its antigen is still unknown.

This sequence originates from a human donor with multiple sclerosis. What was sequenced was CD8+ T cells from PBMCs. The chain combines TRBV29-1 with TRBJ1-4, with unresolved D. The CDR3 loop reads CSVEVRRKLFF. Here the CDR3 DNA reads TGCAGCGTTGAGGTCCGTCGCAAACTGTTTTTT.